Detailed here is one T cell receptor (beta chain). This specimen belongs to a study of T cell responses to AZD1222 COVID-19 vaccine. Libraries were prepared by immunoSEQ multiplex PCR; TCRdb keeps only in-frame clonotypes and omits some of them. The table shows around 84,000 clones, with about 90% occurring only once. V dropped 6 bases and J dropped 2; count of bases not matched to a gene: 2. Looked up from germline, CDR1 is KGHSY and CDR2 is FQNENV. The CDR3 contains 14 residues. The sample was peripheral blood, taken on day 0 of AZD1222 vaccination. The rearrangement uses TRBV16 and TRBJ1-3, with 9 nucleotides matching TRBD1. This receptor was identified in an adult in good health. CDR3 loop: CASRQGAAGNTIYF. The CDR3, as DNA: TGTGCCAGCAGACAGGGGGCAGCTGGAAACACCATATATTTT.